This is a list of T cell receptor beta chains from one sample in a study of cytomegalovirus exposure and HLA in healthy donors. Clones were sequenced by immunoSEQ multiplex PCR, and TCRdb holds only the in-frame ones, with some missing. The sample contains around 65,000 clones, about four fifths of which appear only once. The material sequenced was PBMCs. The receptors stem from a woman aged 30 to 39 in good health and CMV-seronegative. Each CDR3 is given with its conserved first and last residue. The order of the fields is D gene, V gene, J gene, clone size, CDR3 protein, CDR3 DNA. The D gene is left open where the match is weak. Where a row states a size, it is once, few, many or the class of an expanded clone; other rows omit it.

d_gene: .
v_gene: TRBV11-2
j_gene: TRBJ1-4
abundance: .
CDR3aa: CASSLDYFATNEKLFF
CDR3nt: TGTGCCAGCAGCTTAGACTACTTTGCAACTAATGAAAAACTGTTTTTT

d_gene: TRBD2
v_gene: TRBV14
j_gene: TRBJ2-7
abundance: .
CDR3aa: CASSPLAGGYEQYF
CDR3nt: TGTGCCAGCAGCCCCTTGGCGGGGGGATACGAGCAGTACTTC

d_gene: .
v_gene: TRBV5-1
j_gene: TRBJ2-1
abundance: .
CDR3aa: CASSLVQNNEQFF
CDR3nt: TGCGCCAGCAGCTTGGTACAGAACAATGAGCAGTTCTTC

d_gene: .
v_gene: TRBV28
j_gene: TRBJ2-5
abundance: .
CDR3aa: CASSYSQETQYF
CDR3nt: TGTGCCAGCAGTTACAGCCAAGAGACCCAGTACTTC

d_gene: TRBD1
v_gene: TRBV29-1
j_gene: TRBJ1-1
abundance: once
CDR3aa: CSVNSDRGYNANTEAFF
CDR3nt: TGCAGCGTAAATTCCGACAGGGGATATAATGCGAACACTGAAGCTTTCTTT

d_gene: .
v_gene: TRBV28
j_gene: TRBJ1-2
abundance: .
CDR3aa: CASSPWDTYNYGYTF
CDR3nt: TGTGCCAGCAGTCCTTGGGACACCTATAACTATGGCTACACCTTC

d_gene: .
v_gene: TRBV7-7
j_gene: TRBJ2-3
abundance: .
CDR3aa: CASSLVVVRLASTDTQYF
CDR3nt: TGTGCCAGCAGCTTAGTGGTCGTCCGTCTAGCGAGCACAGATACGCAGTATTTT

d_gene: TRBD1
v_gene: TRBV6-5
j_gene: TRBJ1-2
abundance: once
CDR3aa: CASSYHWDRTYGYTF
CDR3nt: TGTGCCAGCAGTTACCACTGGGACAGAACTTATGGCTACACCTTC

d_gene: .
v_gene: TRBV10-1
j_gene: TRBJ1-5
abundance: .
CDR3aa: CASSARGSQPQHF
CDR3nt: TGCGCCAGCAGTGCCAGGGGTAGTCAGCCCCAGCATTTT

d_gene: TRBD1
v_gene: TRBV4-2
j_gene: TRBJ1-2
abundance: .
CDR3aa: CASSQATGQASYGYTF
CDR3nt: TGTGCCAGCAGCCAAGCTACGGGACAGGCTTCATATGGCTACACCTTC

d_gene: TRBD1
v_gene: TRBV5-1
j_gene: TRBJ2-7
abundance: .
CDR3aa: CASSSTGTGSYEQYF
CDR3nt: TGCGCCAGCAGCTCTACCGGGACAGGGTCCTACGAGCAGTACTTC

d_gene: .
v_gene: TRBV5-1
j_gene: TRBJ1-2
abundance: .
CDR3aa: CASSWGQDSYGYTF
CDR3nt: TGCGCCAGCAGCTGGGGCCAAGACAGCTATGGCTACACCTTC

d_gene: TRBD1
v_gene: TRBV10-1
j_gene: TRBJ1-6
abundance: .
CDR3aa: CARRTGLDSPLHF
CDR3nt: TGCGCCAGGCGGACAGGGCTGGATTCACCCCTCCACTTT

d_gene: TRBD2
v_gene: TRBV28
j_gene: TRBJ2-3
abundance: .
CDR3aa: CASQGLAGGDVRSDTQYF
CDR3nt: TGTGCCAGCCAGGGACTAGCGGGGGGGGATGTCCGTTCAGATACGCAGTATTTT

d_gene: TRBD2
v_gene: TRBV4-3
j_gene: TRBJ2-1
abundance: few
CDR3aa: CASSQTSGRESYNEQFF
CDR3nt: TGCGCCAGCAGCCAAACAAGCGGGAGGGAGTCCTACAATGAGCAGTTCTTC

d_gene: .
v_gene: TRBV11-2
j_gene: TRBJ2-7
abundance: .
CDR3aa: CASSLELRGAGRPYEQYF
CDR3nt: TGTGCCAGCAGCTTAGAGCTCAGGGGAGCGGGGCGCCCCTACGAGCAGTACTTC

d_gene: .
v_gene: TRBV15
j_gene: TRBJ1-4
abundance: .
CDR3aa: CATSRDRGNEKLFF
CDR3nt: TGTGCCACCAGCAGAGATCGGGGAAATGAAAAACTGTTTTTT

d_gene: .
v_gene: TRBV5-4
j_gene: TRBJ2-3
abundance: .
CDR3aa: CASLDSRRTADTQYF
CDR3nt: TGTGCCAGCCTCGACAGTCGTCGAACTGCAGATACGCAGTATTTT

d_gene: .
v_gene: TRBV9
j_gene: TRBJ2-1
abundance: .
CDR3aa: CASSPTRNEQFF
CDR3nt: TGTGCCAGCAGCCCGACCAGGAATGAGCAGTTCTTC

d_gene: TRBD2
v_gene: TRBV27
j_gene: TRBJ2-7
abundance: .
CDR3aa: CASSPPGQLIRTSGSYEQYF
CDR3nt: TGTGCCAGCAGTCCACCGGGACAGTTAATCCGGACTAGCGGGTCCTACGAGCAGTACTTC

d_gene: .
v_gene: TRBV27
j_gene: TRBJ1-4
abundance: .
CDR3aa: CASSLWRGEKLFF
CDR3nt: TGTGCCAGCAGTTTATGGCGAGGGGAAAAACTGTTTTTT

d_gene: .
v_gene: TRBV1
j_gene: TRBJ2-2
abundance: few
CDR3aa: CTSSQVGEGDGELFF
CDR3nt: TGCACCAGCAGCCAAGTTGGTGAGGGGGACGGGGAGCTGTTTTTT

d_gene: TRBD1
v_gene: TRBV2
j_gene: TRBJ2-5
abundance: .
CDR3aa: CASRGDRGLQETQYF
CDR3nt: TGTGCCAGCAGGGGGGACAGGGGCCTTCAAGAGACCCAGTACTTC

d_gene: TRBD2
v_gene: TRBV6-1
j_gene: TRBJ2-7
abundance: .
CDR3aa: CASSEEGSGGYEQYF
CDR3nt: TGTGCCAGCAGTGAAGAGGGTAGCGGGGGGTACGAGCAGTACTTC

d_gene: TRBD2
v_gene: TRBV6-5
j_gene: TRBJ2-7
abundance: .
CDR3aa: CASSFRTGTSGYEQYF
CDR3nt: TGTGCCAGCAGTTTTAGAACCGGGACTAGCGGCTACGAGCAGTACTTC

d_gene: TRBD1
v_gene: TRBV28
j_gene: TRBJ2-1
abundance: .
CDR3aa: CASRRRQGSWADEQFF
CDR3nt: TGTGCCAGCAGACGCAGACAGGGATCATGGGCTGATGAGCAGTTCTTC

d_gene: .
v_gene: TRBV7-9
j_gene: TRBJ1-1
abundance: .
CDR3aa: CASSTRQGSMNTEAFF
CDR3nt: TGTGCCAGCAGCACCCGTCAGGGGTCCATGAACACTGAAGCTTTCTTT

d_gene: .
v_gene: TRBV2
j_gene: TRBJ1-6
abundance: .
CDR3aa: CASSVGNSPLHF
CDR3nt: TGTGCCAGCAGTGTCGGGAATTCACCCCTCCACTTT

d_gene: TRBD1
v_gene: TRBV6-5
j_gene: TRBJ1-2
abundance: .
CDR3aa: CASRGQGIRYTF
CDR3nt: TGTGCCAGCAGGGGACAGGGTATTCGCTACACCTTC

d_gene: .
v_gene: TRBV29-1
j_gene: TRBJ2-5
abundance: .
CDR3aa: CSVDNGETQYF
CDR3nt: TGCAGCGTTGACAACGGAGAGACCCAGTACTTC